The 15 T cell receptor beta chains presented below share a single source sample, sequenced in a study of T cell responses to AZD1222 COVID-19 vaccine. The method was immunoSEQ multiplex PCR; TCRdb's version includes in-frame clones alone and lacks a portion of them. The sample holds approximately 140,000 clones, approximately 92% seen once. The material was peripheral blood, obtained 28 days after the second AZD1222 dose. These receptors were collected from an adult who received the AZD1222 COVID-19 vaccine.

The chain's CDR3 is CSVLTGSEKLFF. The CDR3 DNA sequence: TGCAGCGTATTAACAGGTTCGGAAAAACTGTTTTTT. The chain links TRBV29-1 to TRBJ1-4; D is possibly TRBD1 (5 bases). The V end lost 6 bases, the J end lost 8 bases, and 13 bases lay between the germline ends. Germline CDR1 and CDR2: SQVTM and ANQGSEA. This CDR3 has 12 residues.

The rearrangement uses TRBV4-1 and TRBJ2-5; 11 positions match TRBD1. The CDR3 extends over 18 amino acids. The germline CDR1 and CDR2 sequences are MGHRA and YSYEKL. The V segment lost 0 bases and the J segment 5 bases; nucleotides outside the gene matches: 11. This chain's CDR3 is CASSQDQDRGLYRETQYF. The CDR3 nucleotides are TGCGCCAGCAGCCAAGATCAGGACAGGGGGCTATATCGGGAGACCCAGTACTTC.

The chain joins TRBV7-2 to TRBJ2-5; 10 bases are shared with TRBD2. The CDR3 totals 14 residues. The germline V gene has CDR1 SGHTA and CDR2 FQGNSA. V shed 2 bases, J shed 5 bases, and the junction held 2 bases outside the gene matches. CDR3 region: CASSLPSGSETQYF. Written as DNA, the CDR3 is TGTGCCAGCAGCTTACCTAGCGGGAGTGAGACCCAGTACTTC. The complete variable domain, with remaining parts taken from reference TRBV7-2 and TRBJ2-5, reads GAGVSQSPSNKVTEKGKDVELRCDPISGHTALYWYRQSLGQGLEFLIYFQGNSAPDKSGLPSDRFSAERTGGSVSTLTIQRTQQEDSAVYLCASSLPSGSETQYFGPGTRLLVL.

This sequence joins TRBV5-1 and TRBJ2-1; D not certain. Germline V lookup: CDR1 SGHRS, CDR2 YFSETQ. The CDR3 contains 16 residues. V gave up 0 bases and J gave up 0 bases, with 10 bases separating them. The CDR3 loop reads CASSLGPRLSYNEQFF. Written as DNA, the CDR3 is TGCGCCAGCAGCTTGGGCCCGCGGCTCTCCTACAATGAGCAGTTCTTC.

The CDR3, as DNA: TGTGCCAGCTGGAACGGATCTAACTATGGCTACACCTTC. Translated: CASWNGSNYGYTF. This chain links TRBV12-3 or TRBV12-4 with TRBJ1-2; no reliable D call. Trimming left V 8 bases short and J 0 bases short, with 10 bases between. The CDR3 consists of 13 residues.

The J gene is TRBJ1-1, the V gene TRBV2; D is ambiguous. This CDR3 contains 13 residues. CDR1 and CDR2 (germline): SNHLY, FYNNEI. V lost 8 bases, J lost 3 bases, and 13 bases lay in between. The CDR3 DNA follows: TGTGCCAGCCCAGGCCGACTCGACACTGAAGCTTTCTTT. It encodes CASPGRLDTEAFF.

This clone was seen a single time. The V call is TRBV7-9, the J call TRBJ1-4; D perhaps matches TRBD1 (5 bases). The V end was cut by 5 bases, the J end by 7 bases, with 11 bases between. The germline CDR1 and CDR2 sequences are SEHNR and FQNEAQ (reference sequence). The CDR3 runs 13 residues. CDR3 DNA sequence: TGTGCCAGCAGCCTAGGGACGAGTGAAAAACTGTTTTTT. Residues: CASSLGTSEKLFF. The variable domain in full, with the rest retrieved from reference TRBV7-9 and TRBJ1-4, is DTGVSQNPRHKITKRGQNVTFRCDPISEHNRLYWYRQTLGQGPEFLTYFQNEAQLEKSRLLSDRFSAERPKGSFSTLEIQRTEQGDSAMYLCASSLGTSEKLFFGSGTQLSVL.

The V call is TRBV7-9, the J call TRBJ1-1; D unclear. The V end was cut by 1 base, the J end by 1 base, with 7 bases between. Germline V gene data show CDR1 as SEHNR and CDR2 as FQNEAQ (reference sequence). CDR3 length: 14 amino acids. The CDR3 spells CASSLVPENTEAFF. Written as DNA, the CDR3 is TGTGCCAGCAGCTTAGTGCCAGAGAACACTGAAGCTTTCTTT.

The chain employs TRBV5-1 and TRBJ2-1; TRBD1 aligns across 9 bases. The V gene end was trimmed by 4 bases and the J gene end by 6 bases; junction bases not matched to a gene: 11. The CDR3 sequence is 16 residues long. CDR1 and CDR2 from the germline V gene are SGHRS and YFSETQ. The DNA for the CDR3 is TGCGCCAGCAGCGCGGGGGACAGGGAGCGACCCAATGAGCAGTTCTTC. Protein: CASSAGDRERPNEQFF.

This clone has at least ten counts. The V and J genes are TRBV19 and TRBJ2-2; D gene uncertain. Per the germline V gene, CDR1 is LNHDA and CDR2 is SQIVND (reference sequence). The CDR3 contains 12 residues. V lost 10 bases and J lost 6, with 12 bases in between. CDR3 bases: TGTGCCATCCTTGGAGCGTCCGGGGAGCTGTTTTTT. Translating it yields CAILGASGELFF. The full variable domain, rest sourced from reference TRBV19 and TRBJ2-2, is DGGITQSPKYLFRKEGQNVTLSCEQNLNHDAMYWYRQDPGQGLRLIYYSQIVNDFQKGDIAEGYSVSREKKESFPLTVTSAQKNPTAFYLCAILGASGELFFGEGSRLTVL.

The chain joins TRBV4-1 to TRBJ1-1; TRBD1 is a possible D gene (5 bases). The CDR3 has 16 residues. CDR1 is MGHRA, CDR2 YSYEKL, per germline. V lost 4 bases and J lost 3, with 18 bases in between. The CDR3 bases are TGCGCCAGCAGCCTGCGGGGGGAGAGTGGAGACACTGAAGCTTTCTTT. Translated: CASSLRGESGDTEAFF.

The chain recombines TRBV20-1 with TRBJ1-2; D not resolved. The CDR3 sequence is 8 residues long. Germline lookup yields CDR1 DFQATT and CDR2 SNEGSKA (reference sequence). Trimming took off 8 bases at V and 8 bases at J, with 6 bases between the two ends. In nucleotides, the CDR3 is TGCAGTCCTTCAGGCTACACCTTC. Its protein product is CSPSGYTF.

The rearrangement uses TRBV12-3 or TRBV12-4 and TRBJ2-3, with no clear D. Deletions cut 8 bases from V and 3 bases from J, with 3 bases between. CDR3 length equals 10 residues. The CDR3 is CASGTDTQYF. In DNA, the CDR3 is TGTGCCAGCGGAACAGATACGCAGTATTTT.

The rearrangement links TRBV2 to TRBJ2-3; 12 nucleotides line up with TRBD2. CDR3 length: 15 residues. Trimming cost V 7 bases and J 2 bases; bases outside gene matches: 4. The germline V gene has CDR1 SNHLY and CDR2 FYNNEI. DNA of the CDR3: TGTGCCAGCAACCGACTAGCGGGGGCCACAGATACGCAGTATTTT. Its protein product is CASNRLAGATDTQYF.

The chain couples TRBV19 to TRBJ1-1; TRBD1 matches 9 bases. This CDR3 is 14 amino acids long. CDR1 and CDR2 from the germline V gene are LNHDA and SQIVND (reference sequence). V shed 6 bases and J 5 bases; nucleotides not matched to a gene: 7. CDR3: CASRATGGSTEAFF. The CDR3 DNA follows: TGTGCCAGTAGAGCGACAGGGGGATCTACTGAAGCTTTCTTT.